Each of the 14 T cell receptor beta chains below was sequenced from the same sample in a study of cytomegalovirus exposure and HLA in healthy donors. With 60 Vbeta and 13 Jbeta primers, the PCR was carried out. Sequencing used immunoSEQ multiplex PCR; TCRdb keeps in-frame clones, though not all of them. The sample has 99,000 or so clones, approximately 81% seen once; the top ten hold around 1.2%. Sequenced input: PBMCs. These TCRs come from a man aged 30 to 39 in good health and CMV-seronegative.

The chain employs TRBV7-6 and TRBJ1-1; maybe TRBD1 (6 bases). Germline CDR1 is SGHVS and CDR2 is FNYEAQ. V lost 2 bases and J 4 bases, leaving 17 bases between the germline ends. This CDR3 is built from 16 residues. CDR3 residues: CASSLLLGALGTEAFF. The CDR3 coding sequence is TGTGCCAGCAGCTTATTGCTGGGGGCCCTTGGCACTGAAGCTTTCTTT. The full variable domain, its missing parts supplied by reference TRBV7-6 and TRBJ1-1, is GAGVSQSPRYKVTKRGQDVALRCDPISGHVSLYWYRQALGQGPEFLTYFNYEAQQDKSGLPNDRFSAERPEGSISTLTIQRTEQRDSAMYRCASSLLLGALGTEAFFGQGTRLTVV.

Only a few counts were recorded for this clone. The V and J genes are TRBV9 and TRBJ1-2; D not certain. The V gene lost 0 bases and the J gene lost 3 bases, with 9 bases spanning the gap. Germline V gene sequence: CDR1 SGDLS, CDR2 YYNGEE. CDR3 length equals 14 residues. The CDR3 here is CASSVGSSDYGYTF. Here the CDR3 DNA reads TGTGCCAGCAGCGTAGGGAGCAGTGACTATGGCTACACCTTC.

The genes are TRBV30 and TRBJ2-7; TRBD1 is a possible D gene (6 bases). The germline V gene has CDR1 GTSNPN and CDR2 SVGIG (reference sequence). This CDR3 is 14 amino acids long. V was clipped by 3 bases and J by 3 bases, with 15 bases between them. The CDR3 DNA reads TGTGCCTGGAGAAGGACAGAAAACCTCTACGAGCAGTACTTC. This sequence encodes CAWRRTENLYEQYF.

The chain is built from TRBV28 and TRBJ2-5; 7 nucleotides line up with TRBD1. Germline CDR1 and CDR2: MDHEN and SYDVKM. The trim removed 4 bases at V and 3 bases at J, leaving 2 bases unmatched. The CDR3 consists of 13 residues. In DNA, the CDR3 is TGTGCCAGCAGTTCCGGGACAGAAGAGACCCAGTACTTC. Encoded protein: CASSSGTEETQYF.

In this sample, this clone turned up once. The chain is built from TRBV19 and TRBJ1-4, with 10 positions matching TRBD1. J gave up 8 bases and V 5 bases, and 8 bases lay outside the gene matches. This CDR3 has 15 residues. Germline V gives CDR1 LNHDA, CDR2 SQIVND (reference sequence). CDR3 DNA: TGTGCCAGTAGTCCTGGACAGGGGGTCTTCGAAAAACTGTTTTTT. Translating gives CASSPGQGVFEKLFF.

The rearrangement uses TRBV7-2 and TRBJ2-3; a possible D gene is TRBD2 (6 bases). Trimming removed 0 bases from V and 6 bases from J, with 10 bases in between. CDR3 length equals 14 residues. Germline loops: CDR1 SGHTA, CDR2 FQGNSA. The CDR3 nucleotides are TGTGCCAGCAGCTTAGCGGGGGGTGCGGATACGCAGTATTTT. Translating gives CASSLAGGADTQYF. The full variable domain, in which reference TRBV7-2 and TRBJ2-3 provide the parts outside the CDR3, is GAGVSQSPSNKVTEKGKDVELRCDPISGHTALYWYRQSLGQGLEFLIYFQGNSAPDKSGLPSDRFSAERTGGSVSTLTIQRTQQEDSAVYLCASSLAGGADTQYFGPGTRLTVL.

V usage is TRBV7-9 and J usage is TRBJ2-1; 10 nucleotides align to TRBD2. The CDR3 is 16 residues long. V lost 5 bases and J lost 9; bases outside the gene matches: 13. Germline CDR1 and CDR2: SEHNR and FQNEAQ (reference sequence). The CDR3 reads CASSQSGGGLSGEQFF. CDR3 in DNA: TGTGCCAGCAGCCAGAGCGGGGGGGGCCTATCGGGTGAGCAGTTCTTC.

The CDR3 region is CASSLAYANYGYTF. CDR3 DNA: TGTGCCAGCAGCTTGGCCTATGCTAACTATGGCTACACCTTC. The V call is TRBV5-8, the J call TRBJ1-2; D is uncertain. The CDR3 contains 14 residues. Between the trimmed V and J ends, which lost 0 bases and 0 bases, there was a span of 6 bases. Germline values: CDR1 SGHTS, CDR2 YDEGEE.

This clone has a handful of counts. V is TRBV5-4 and J is TRBJ1-3; no definite D call. The germline gives CDR1 SGHNT, CDR2 YYREEE (reference sequence). CDR3 length: 15 residues. The V gene lost 1 base and the J gene lost 0 bases, with 8 bases spanning the gap. CDR3 DNA: TGTGCCAGCAGCTTGATGGGCGACTCTGGAAACACCATATATTTT. Protein product: CASSLMGDSGNTIYF.

The rearrangement links TRBV27 to TRBJ1-2; D is undetermined. The CDR3 is 14 residues long. Trimming stripped 0 bases from V and 3 bases from J, with 8 bases between. CDR1 and CDR2 (germline): MNHEY, SMNVEV (reference sequence). For the CDR3, the DNA is TGTGCCAGCAGTTTATCTGGGCAGCACTATGGCTACACCTTC. Translating gives CASSLSGQHYGYTF.

This chain joins TRBV5-4 and TRBJ2-7; TRBD1 aligns across 9 bases. V lost 4 bases and J lost 2; bases outside the gene matches: 10. Germline V gives CDR1 SGHNT, CDR2 YYREEE (reference sequence). CDR3 length: 16 amino acids. The CDR3 reads CASSPTGQGLTYEQYF. The CDR3 coding sequence is TGTGCCAGCAGCCCCACGGGACAGGGACTTACCTACGAGCAGTACTTC.

V is TRBV6-5 and J is TRBJ2-3, with 9 bases fitting TRBD1. J gave up 3 bases and V 6 bases, and 1 base lay outside the gene matches. The CDR3 is 13 amino acids. Germline V CDR1 and CDR2: MNHEY, SVGAGI. The CDR3 sequence: CASRGTGTDTQYF. The DNA for the CDR3 is TGTGCCAGCAGGGGGACAGGGACAGATACGCAGTATTTT.

The chain has TRBV5-1 and TRBJ2-7; possible D gene TRBD2, 6 bases. The CDR3 consists of 15 residues. The ends were cut back, 3 bases at V and 2 bases at J, with 15 bases in the middle. Germline assignment: CDR1 SGHRS and CDR2 YFSETQ. In DNA, the CDR3 is TGCGCCAGCAGCTGGGGGGACTCTTCCGCCTACGAGCAGTACTTC. It specifies CASSWGDSSAYEQYF.

V is TRBV7-6 and J is TRBJ1-1; a weak D match, TRBD1 (5 bases). The CDR3 contains 13 residues. The germline CDR1 and CDR2 sequences are SGHVS and FNYEAQ. V was trimmed by 5 bases and J by 8 bases, leaving 15 bases between them. The CDR3 spells CASSNGADREAFF. The CDR3, as DNA: TGTGCCAGCAGCAATGGGGCAGACAGAGAAGCTTTCTTT.